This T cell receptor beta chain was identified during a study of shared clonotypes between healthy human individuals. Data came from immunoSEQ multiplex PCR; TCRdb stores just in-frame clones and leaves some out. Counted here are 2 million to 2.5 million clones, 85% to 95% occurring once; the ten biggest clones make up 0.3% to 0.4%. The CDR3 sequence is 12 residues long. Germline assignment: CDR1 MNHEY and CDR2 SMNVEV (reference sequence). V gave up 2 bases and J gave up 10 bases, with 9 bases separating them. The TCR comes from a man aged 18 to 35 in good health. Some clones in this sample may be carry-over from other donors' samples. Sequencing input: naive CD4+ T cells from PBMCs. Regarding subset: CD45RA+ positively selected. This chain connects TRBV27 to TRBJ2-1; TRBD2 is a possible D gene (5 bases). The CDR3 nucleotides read TGTGCCAGCAGTTTAGTCACGGGGGAGCAGTTCTTC. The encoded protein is CASSLVTGEQFF.